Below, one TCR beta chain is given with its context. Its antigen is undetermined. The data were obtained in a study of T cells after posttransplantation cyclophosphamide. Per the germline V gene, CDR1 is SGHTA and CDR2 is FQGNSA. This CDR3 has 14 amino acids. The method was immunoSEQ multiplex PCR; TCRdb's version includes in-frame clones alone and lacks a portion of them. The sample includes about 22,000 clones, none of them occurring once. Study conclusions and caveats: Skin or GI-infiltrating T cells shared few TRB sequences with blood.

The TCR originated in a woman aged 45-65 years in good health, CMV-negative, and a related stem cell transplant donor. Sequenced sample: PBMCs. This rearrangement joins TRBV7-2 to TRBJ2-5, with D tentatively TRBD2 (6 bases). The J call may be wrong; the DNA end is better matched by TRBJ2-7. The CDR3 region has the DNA TGTGCCAGCAGTCTCGGACTACTCCCCTACGAGCAGTACTTC. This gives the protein CASSLGLLPYEQYF.